This paragraph covers one T cell receptor beta chain sequence. TCRdb ran MiXCR on the 5' RACE reads and lists one entry per CDR3 protein. Counted here are approximately 240,000 distinct CDR3 sequences, about 11% occurring once; the ten biggest clones make up 2.5% to 3%. The V gene lost 4 bases and the J gene lost 8 bases, with 15 bases spanning the gap. The CDR3 runs to 14 residues. Germline V lookup: CDR1 SGHTA, CDR2 FQGNSA. This entry comes from a study of CD8 T cells in ankylosing spondylitis. Sequencing was carried out using blood, either unsorted or a sorted T cell fraction (not recorded which). The sequence was collected from a male donor with ankylosing spondylitis or in good health (not recorded which). The chain employs TRBV7-2 and TRBJ2-1; D might be TRBD1 (5 bases). The CDR3 DNA reads as TGTGCCAGCAGCTCGACAGCTCGGAGCGATGAGCAGTTCTTC. Translation gives CASSSTARSDEQFF.